This T cell receptor beta chain was recovered during a study of T cell repertoires in cytomegalovirus infection. Concerning this clonotype itself: Its antigen is not known.

TCRdb reanalysed the reads using MiXCR and keeps one entry per CDR3 protein. The sample yields about 500,000 distinct CDR3 sequences, 30% to 40% seen once. The CDR3 consists of 15 residues. Germline V gene sequence: CDR1 KGHDR, CDR2 SFDVKD. Trimming took off 4 bases at V and 6 bases at J, with 15 bases between the two ends. The chain couples TRBV24-1 to TRBJ2-1; weak D call: TRBD2 (7 bases). This specimen consisted of cultured PBMCs, obtained from culture after CMV antigen stimulation. The sequence derives from a human donor in good health (CMV status not recorded). Some clones in this sample may be carry-over from other donors' samples. This CDR3 is CATSEGGASGNEQFF. Written as DNA, the CDR3 is TGTGCCACCAGTGAGGGGGGGGCCTCGGGCAATGAGCAGTTCTTC.